This TCR beta chain was captured in a study of graft-versus-host responses after intestinal transplantation. Study findings and constraints: GvH clones detected in recipient marrow included some appearing first in ileum or blood.

Co-plated with around 200,000 CFSE-labeled responder cells were around 200,000 irradiated, violet-dye-labeled stimulator cells. The germline gives CDR1 SSHAT, CDR2 FNYEAQ (reference sequence). This CDR3 is built from 15 residues. As to this clone: One end of the junction is discordant with germline, which a read error may explain.

Assay used: immunoSEQ multiplex PCR; TCRdb lists only in-frame clones, some missing. Here the sample spans 20,000 to 25,000 clones, less than 45% being singletons. The genes are TRBV7-7 and TRBJ2-3, with 9 bases that match TRBD1. The receptor's source is a human patient who received an intestinal transplant. The source was alloreactive CD8+ T cells from a mixed lymphocyte reaction culture, collected before intestinal transplant. Subset defined: CFSE-low proliferating T cells sorted from roughly six-day pre-transplant mixed lymphocyte reaction (GvH or HvG direction). CDR3 coding DNA: TGTGCTAGCAGCTTAGGGACAGGGAGCACAGATACGCAGTATTTT. This codes for CASSLGTGSTDTQYF.